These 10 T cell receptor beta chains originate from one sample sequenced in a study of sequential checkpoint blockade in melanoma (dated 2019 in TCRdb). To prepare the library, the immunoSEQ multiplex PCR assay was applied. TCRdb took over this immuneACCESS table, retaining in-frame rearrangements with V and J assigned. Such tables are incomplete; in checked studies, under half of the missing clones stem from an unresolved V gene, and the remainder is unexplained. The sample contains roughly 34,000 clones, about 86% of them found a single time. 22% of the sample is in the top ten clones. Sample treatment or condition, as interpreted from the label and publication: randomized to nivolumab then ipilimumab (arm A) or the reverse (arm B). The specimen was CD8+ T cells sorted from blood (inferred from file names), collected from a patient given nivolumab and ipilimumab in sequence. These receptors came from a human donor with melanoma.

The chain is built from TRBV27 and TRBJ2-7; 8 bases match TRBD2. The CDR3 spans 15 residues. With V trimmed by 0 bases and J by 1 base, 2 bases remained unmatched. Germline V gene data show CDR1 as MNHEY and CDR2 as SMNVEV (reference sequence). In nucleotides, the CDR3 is TGTGCCAGCAGTTTATCCCGGGGGGGATCCTACGAGCAGTACTTC. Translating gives CASSLSRGGSYEQYF.

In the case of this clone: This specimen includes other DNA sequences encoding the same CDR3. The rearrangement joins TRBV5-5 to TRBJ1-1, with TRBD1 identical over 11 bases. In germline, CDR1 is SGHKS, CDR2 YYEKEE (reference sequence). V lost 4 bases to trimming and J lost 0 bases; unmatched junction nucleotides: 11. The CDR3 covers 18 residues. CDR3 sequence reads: CASSPNPGTGGLNTEAFF. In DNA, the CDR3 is TGTGCCAGCAGCCCAAACCCCGGGACAGGGGGTTTGAACACTGAAGCTTTCTTT.

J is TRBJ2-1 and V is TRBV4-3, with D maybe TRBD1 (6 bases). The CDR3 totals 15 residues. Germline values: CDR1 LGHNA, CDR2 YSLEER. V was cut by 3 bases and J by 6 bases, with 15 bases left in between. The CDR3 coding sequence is TGCGCCAGCAGCCACGGGACACTTGATGGCAATGAGCAGTTCTTC. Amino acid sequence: CASSHGTLDGNEQFF.

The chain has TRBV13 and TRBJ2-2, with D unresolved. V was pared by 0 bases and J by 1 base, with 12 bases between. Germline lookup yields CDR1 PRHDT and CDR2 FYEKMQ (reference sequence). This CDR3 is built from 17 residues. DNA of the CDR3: TGTGCCAGCAGCTTAGGTCTGCCGGGTCTGAACACCGGGGAGCTGTTTTTT. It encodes CASSLGLPGLNTGELFF. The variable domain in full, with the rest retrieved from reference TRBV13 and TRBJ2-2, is AAGVIQSPRHLIKEKRETATLKCYPIPRHDTVYWYQQGPGQDPQFLISFYEKMQSDKGSIPDRFSAQQFSDYHSELNMSSLELGDSALYFCASSLGLPGLNTGELFFGEGSRLTVL.

The CDR3 protein is CASSETIQGSYEQYF. CDR3 DNA: TGCGCCAGCAGTGAGACTATCCAGGGGTCCTACGAGCAGTACTTC. The J gene is TRBJ2-7, the V gene TRBV10-2, with D possibly matching TRBD1 (6 bases). Trimming took 2 bases from V and 1 from J, leaving 12 bases between them. The CDR3 is 15 amino acids. Germline-derived CDR1 and CDR2 are WSHSY and SAAADI.

CDR3 region: CASSLRGGNQPQHF. As DNA, the CDR3 is TGTGCCAGCAGTTTACGCGGGGGCAATCAGCCCCAGCATTTT. The chain is built from TRBV28 and TRBJ1-5; no definite D call. The V and J ends lost 2 bases and 2 bases respectively, with 7 bases between them. This CDR3 comprises 14 residues. Germline V gene sequence: CDR1 MDHEN, CDR2 SYDVKM. Full variable domain (outside the CDR3, taken from reference TRBV28 and TRBJ1-5): DVKVTQSSRYLVKRTGEKVFLECVQDMDHENMFWYRQDPGLGLRLIYFSYDVKMKEKGDIPEGYSVSREKKERFSLILESASTNQTSMYLCASSLRGGNQPQHFGDGTRLSIL.

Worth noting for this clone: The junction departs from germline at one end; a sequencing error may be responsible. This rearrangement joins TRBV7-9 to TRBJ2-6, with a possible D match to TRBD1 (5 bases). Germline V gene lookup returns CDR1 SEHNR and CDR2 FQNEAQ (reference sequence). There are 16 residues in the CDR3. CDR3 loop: CASSPGAGSGANVLTF. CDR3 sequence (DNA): TGCGCCAGCAGCCCTGGCGCAGGGTCCGGGGCCAACGTCCTGACTTTC.

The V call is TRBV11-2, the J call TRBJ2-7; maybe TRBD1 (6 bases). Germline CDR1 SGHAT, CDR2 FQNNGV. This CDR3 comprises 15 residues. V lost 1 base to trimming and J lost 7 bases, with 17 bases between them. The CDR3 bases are TGTGCCAGCAGCTTAGCAGGCCGGGACACCATAGAGCAGTACTTC. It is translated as CASSLAGRDTIEQYF. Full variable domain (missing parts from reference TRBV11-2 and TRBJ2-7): EAGVAQSPRYKIIEKRQSVAFWCNPISGHATLYWYQQILGQGPKLLIQFQNNGVVDDSQLPKDRFSAERLKGVDSTLKIQPAKLEDSAVYLCASSLAGRDTIEQYFGPGTRLTVT.

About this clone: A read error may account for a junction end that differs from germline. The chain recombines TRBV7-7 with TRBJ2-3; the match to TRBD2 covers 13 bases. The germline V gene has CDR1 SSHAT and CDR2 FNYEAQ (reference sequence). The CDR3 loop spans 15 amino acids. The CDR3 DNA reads TGTGCTAGCAGCCAACTAGCGGGAGGGCGAGATACGCAGTATTTT. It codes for CASSQLAGGRDTQYF.

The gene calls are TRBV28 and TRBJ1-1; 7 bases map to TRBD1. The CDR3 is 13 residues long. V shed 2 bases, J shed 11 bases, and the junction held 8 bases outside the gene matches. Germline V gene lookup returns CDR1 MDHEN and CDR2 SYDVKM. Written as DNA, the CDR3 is TGTGCCAGCAGTTTACTCCAGGGGGTTGAGGCTTTCTTT. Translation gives CASSLLQGVEAFF.